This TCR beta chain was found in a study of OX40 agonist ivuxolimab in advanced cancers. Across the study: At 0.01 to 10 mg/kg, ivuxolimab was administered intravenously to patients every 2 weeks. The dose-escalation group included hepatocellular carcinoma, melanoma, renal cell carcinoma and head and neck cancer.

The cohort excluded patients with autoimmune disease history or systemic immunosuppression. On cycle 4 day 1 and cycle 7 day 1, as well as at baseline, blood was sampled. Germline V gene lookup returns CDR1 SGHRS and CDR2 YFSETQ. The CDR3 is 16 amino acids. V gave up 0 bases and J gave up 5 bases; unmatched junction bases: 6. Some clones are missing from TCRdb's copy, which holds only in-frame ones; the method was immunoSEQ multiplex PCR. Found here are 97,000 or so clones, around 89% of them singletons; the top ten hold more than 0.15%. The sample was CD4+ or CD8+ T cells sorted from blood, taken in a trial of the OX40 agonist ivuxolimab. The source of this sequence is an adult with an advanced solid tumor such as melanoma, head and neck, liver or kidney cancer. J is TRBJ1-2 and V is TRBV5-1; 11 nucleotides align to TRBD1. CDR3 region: CASSLAPGQGAYGYTF. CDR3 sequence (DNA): TGCGCCAGCAGCTTGGCCCCCGGACAGGGGGCTTATGGCTACACCTTC.